In this sample, the clone carrying this T cell receptor beta chain turned up many times. These data belong to a study of naive and memory T cell subsets. The V gene lost 6 bases and the J gene lost 7 bases, with 15 bases spanning the gap. This CDR3 region has 13 residues. CDR1 is SQVTM, CDR2 ANQGSEA, per germline. Alpha and beta libraries were amplified separately from the second PCR onward. An equimolar mix of two oligonucleotides served as the beta constant-region primer for TRBC1 and TRBC2. An oligonucleotide with the SP2 primer and a 12-nucleotide UMI was ligated to the cDNA 3' end. Each CDR3 protein gets one entry after TCRdb re-called the UMI-ligation and nested PCR reads with MiXCR. The sample includes about 21,000 distinct CDR3 sequences, approximately 10% of them seen just once.

The V call is TRBV29-1, the J call TRBJ2-2, with D perhaps being TRBD1 or TRBD2 (6 bases each). Source material: central memory CD8+ T cells from blood. This TCR derives from a human donor in good health. CDR3 region: CSVRGHPHGELFF. In DNA form, the CDR3 reads TGCAGCGTCCGGGGGCACCCGCACGGGGAGCTGTTTTTT.